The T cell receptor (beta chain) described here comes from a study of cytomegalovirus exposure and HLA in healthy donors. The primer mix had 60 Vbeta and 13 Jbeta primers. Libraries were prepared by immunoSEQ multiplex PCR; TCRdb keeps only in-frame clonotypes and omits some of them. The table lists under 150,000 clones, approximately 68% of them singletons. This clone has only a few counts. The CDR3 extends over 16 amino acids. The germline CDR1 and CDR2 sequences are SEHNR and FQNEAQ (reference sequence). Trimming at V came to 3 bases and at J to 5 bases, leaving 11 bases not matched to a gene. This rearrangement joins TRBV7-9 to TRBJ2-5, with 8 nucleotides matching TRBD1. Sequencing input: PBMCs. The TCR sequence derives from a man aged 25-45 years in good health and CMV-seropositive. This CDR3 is CASSFRGREFSETQYF. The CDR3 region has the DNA TGTGCCAGCAGCTTCAGGGGGCGCGAATTTTCGGAGACCCAGTACTTC.